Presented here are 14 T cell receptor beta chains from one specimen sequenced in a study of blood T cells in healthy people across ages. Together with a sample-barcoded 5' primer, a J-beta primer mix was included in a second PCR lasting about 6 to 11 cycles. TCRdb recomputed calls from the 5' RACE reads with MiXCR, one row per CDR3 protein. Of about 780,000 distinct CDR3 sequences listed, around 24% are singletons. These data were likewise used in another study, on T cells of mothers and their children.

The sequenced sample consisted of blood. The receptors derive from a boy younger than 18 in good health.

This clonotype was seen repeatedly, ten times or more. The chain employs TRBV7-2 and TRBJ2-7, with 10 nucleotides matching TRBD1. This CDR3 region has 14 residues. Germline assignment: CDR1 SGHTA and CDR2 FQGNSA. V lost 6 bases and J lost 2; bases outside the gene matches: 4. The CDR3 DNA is TGTGCCAGCAGTCCGGGACAGGGGACCTACGAGCAGTACTTC. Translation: CASSPGQGTYEQYF.

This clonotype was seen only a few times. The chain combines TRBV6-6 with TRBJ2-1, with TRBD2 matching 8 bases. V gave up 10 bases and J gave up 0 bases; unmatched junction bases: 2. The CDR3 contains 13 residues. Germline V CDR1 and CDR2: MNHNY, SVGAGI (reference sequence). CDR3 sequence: CATGGVSYNEQFF. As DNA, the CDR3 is TGTGCCACCGGGGGGGTCTCCTACAATGAGCAGTTCTTC.

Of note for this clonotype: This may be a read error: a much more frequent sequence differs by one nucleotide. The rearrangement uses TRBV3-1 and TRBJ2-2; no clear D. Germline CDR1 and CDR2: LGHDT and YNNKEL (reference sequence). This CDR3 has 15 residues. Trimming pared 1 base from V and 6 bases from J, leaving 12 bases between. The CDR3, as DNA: TGTGCCAGCAGCCAAGGCGGCGGTATGTCCGGGGAGCTGTTTTTT. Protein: CASSQGGGMSGELFF. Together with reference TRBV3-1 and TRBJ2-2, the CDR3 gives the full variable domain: DTAVSQTPKYLVTQMGNDKSIKCEQNLGHDTMYWYKQDSKKFLKIMFSYNNKELIINETVPNRFSPKSPDKAHLNLHINSLELGDSAVYFCASSQGGGMSGELFFGEGSRLTVL.

CDR3 sequence reads: CASSKDGTGTLHQPQHF. DNA for the CDR3: TGTGCCAGCAGCAAAGATGGGACAGGGACGCTACATCAGCCCCAGCATTTT. V usage is TRBV21-1 and J usage is TRBJ1-5; the D call in the table, TRBD1, was not verified against the DNA. TRBV21-1 is described as a pseudogene. CDR3 length: 17 residues.

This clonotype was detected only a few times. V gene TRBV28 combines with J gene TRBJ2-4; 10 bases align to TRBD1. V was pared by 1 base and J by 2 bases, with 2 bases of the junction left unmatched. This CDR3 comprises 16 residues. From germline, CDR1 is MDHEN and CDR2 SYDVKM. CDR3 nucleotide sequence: TGTGCCAGCAGTTTATCGGGACAGGGGACCAAAAACATTCAGTACTTC. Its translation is CASSLSGQGTKNIQYF. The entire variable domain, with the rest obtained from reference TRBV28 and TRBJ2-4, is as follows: DVKVTQSSRYLVKRTGEKVFLECVQDMDHENMFWYRQDPGLGLRLIYFSYDVKMKEKGDIPEGYSVSREKKERFSLILESASTNQTSMYLCASSLSGQGTKNIQYFGAGTRLSVL.

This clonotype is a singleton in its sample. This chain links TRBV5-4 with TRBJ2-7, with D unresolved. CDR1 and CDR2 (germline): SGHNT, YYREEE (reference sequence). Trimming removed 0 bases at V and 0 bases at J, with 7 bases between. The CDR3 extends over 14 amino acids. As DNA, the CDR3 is TGTGCCAGCAGCTTGGATACGAGCTCCTACGAGCAGTACTTC. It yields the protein CASSLDTSSYEQYF.

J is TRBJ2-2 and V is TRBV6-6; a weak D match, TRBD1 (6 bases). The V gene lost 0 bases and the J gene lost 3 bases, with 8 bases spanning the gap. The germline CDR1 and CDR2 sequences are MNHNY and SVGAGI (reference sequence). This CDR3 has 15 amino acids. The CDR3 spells CASSYSQGYTGELFF. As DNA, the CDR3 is TGTGCCAGCAGTTACTCTCAGGGGTACACCGGGGAGCTGTTTTTT.

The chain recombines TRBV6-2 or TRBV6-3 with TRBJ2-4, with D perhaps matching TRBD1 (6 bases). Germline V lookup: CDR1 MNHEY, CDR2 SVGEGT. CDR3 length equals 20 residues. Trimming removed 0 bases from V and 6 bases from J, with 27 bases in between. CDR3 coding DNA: TGTGCCAGCAGTTACTCGGGGACCCCTCGCTTCAGGGGAGACTTAAACATTCAGTACTTC. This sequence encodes CASSYSGTPRFRGDLNIQYF.

In nucleotides, the CDR3 is TGCGCCAGCAGCTTGGAACGGGGGGATAGAGAGACCCAGTACTTC. This sequence encodes CASSLERGDRETQYF. The genes are TRBV5-1 and TRBJ2-5, with 7 bases matching TRBD2. This CDR3 is 15 amino acids long. The junction had 6 bases not matched to a gene; V was cut back by 0 bases and J by 4 bases. The germline V gene has CDR1 SGHRS and CDR2 YFSETQ.

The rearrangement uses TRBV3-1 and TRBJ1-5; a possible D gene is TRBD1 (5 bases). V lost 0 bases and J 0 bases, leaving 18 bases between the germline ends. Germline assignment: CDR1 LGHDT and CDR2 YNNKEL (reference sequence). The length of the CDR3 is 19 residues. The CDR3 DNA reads TGTGCCAGCAGCCAAGAATATTCGGGGACTGATGATAGCAATCAGCCCCAGCATTTT. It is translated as CASSQEYSGTDDSNQPQHF.

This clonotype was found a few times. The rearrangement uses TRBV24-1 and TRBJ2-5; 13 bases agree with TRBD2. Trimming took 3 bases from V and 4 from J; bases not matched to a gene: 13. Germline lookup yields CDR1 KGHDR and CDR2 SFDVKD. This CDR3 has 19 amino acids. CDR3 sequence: CATSDTRLAGGRFGETQYF. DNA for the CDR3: TGTGCCACCAGTGATACTCGACTAGCGGGGGGCCGGTTTGGAGAGACCCAGTACTTC.

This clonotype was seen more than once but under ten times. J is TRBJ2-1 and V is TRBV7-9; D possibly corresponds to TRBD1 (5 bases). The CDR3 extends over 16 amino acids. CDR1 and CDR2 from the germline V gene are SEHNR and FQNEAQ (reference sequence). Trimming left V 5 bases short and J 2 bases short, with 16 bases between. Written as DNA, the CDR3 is TGTGCCAGCAGCAAAGGCAGGGTAGGGGCCTACAATGAGCAGTTCTTC. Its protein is CASSKGRVGAYNEQFF.

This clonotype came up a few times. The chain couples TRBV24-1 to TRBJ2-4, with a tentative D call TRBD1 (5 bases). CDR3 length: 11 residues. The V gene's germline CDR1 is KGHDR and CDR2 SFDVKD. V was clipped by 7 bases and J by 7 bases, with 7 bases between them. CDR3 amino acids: CATSRQNIQYF. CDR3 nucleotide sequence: TGTGCCACCAGCCGACAGAACATTCAGTACTTC.

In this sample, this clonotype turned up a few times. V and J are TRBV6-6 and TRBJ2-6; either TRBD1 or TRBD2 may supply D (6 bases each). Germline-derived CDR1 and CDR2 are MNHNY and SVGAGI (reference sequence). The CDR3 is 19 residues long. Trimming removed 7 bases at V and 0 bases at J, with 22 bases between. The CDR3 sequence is CASTLWVGGLSSGANVLTF. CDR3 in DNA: TGTGCCAGCACATTGTGGGTGGGGGGCCTGAGCTCTGGGGCCAACGTCCTGACTTTC.